This entry concerns a single TCR beta chain. CDR1 is MNHEY and CDR2 is SMNVEV in the germline V gene (reference sequence). This CDR3 spans 13 amino acids. Trimming pared 2 bases from V and 4 bases from J, leaving 8 bases between. This specimen comes from a study of blood T cell repertoires in COVID-19. For the study at large: COVID-19 samples collected from the United States, Italy and Spain covered acute and convalescent phases. Sources were T cells, B-cell-depleted T cells, or PBMCs; the material itself was cDNA or gDNA.

In the study's own analysis: For nucleated cells, counts were estimated from reference gene primer amplification. Profiled with immunoSEQ multiplex PCR; TCRdb holds only in-frame clones, not every one. That table supplies the V and J calls and clone size; D and trimming were determined from the DNA. The table includes about 60,000 clones, 65% to 85% detected once. Material for sequencing was peripheral blood. This TCR came from a human donor in a cohort sampled during active COVID-19. The genes are TRBV27 and TRBJ1-1; D is ambiguous. The CDR3 nucleotides are TGTGCCAGCAGTTTACAACGGGGCACTGAAGCTTTCTTT. Translation gives CASSLQRGTEAFF.